This T cell receptor (beta chain) is drawn from a study of T cell responses to AZD1222 COVID-19 vaccine. The V end lost 1 base, the J end lost 0 bases, and 10 bases lay between the germline ends. The CDR3 covers 15 residues. The V gene's germline CDR1 is SGHRS and CDR2 YFSETQ. Study-wide results and limits: Unmutated variant regions are reportedly targeted by nearly half of spike-specific TCRs.

Worth noting for this clone: The antigen is unknown.

Sequencing used immunoSEQ multiplex PCR; TCRdb keeps in-frame clones, though not all of them. The sample shows 140,000 or so clones, roughly 88% of them seen only once. The sequence derives from an adult who received the MenACWY meningococcal vaccine as a control. Sequenced here: peripheral blood, sampled 28 days after the second dose of the MenACWY control vaccine. The chain employs TRBV5-1 and TRBJ2-5, with a weak D call TRBD2 (5 bases). The CDR3 here is CASSLHGEYQETQYF. The CDR3 nucleotides are TGCGCCAGCAGCTTGCACGGGGAGTACCAAGAGACCCAGTACTTC.